The clone carrying this T cell receptor (beta chain) was seen ten or more times. Its antigen is undetermined. Carrying unique molecular identifiers, the cDNA also gained a universal primer site through template switching. TCRdb reprocessed the 5' RACE reads via MiXCR and lists one record per CDR3 protein. This sample has hundreds of thousands of distinct CDR3 sequences, with around 6% found just once. This sample stems from a study of identical twins. Study results and limitations: Excess sharing by twins proved weaker in beta out-of-frame sequences. Analyses based on zero insertions could be partly confounded by invariant MAIT and iNKT cells. Fewer insertions characterized abundant cord blood beta clonotypes, whereas memory repertoires showed none.

The CDR3 is made up of 11 amino acids. The germline V and J ends were trimmed by 8 bases and 2 bases, with 6 bases remaining between them. The sequenced material came from naive T cells sorted from blood. The receptor comes from a young man in good health. This chain joins TRBV12-3 or TRBV12-4 and TRBJ1-2, with D possibly being TRBD1 (6 bases). CDR3 region: CASGTNYGYTF. The DNA for the CDR3 is TGTGCCAGCGGGACAAACTATGGCTACACCTTC.